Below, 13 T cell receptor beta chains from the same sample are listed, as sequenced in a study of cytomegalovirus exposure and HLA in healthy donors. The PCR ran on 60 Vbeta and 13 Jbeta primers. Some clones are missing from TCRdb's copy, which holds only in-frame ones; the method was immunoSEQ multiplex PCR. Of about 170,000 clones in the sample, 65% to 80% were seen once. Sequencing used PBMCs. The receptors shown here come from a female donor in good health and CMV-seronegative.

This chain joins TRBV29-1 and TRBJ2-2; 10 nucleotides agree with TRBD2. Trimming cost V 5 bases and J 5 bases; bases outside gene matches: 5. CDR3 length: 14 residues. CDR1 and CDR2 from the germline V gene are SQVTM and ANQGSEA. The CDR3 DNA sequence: TGCAGCGTTAGGCTAGCGGGAGATACCGGGGAGCTGTTTTTT. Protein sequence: CSVRLAGDTGELFF.

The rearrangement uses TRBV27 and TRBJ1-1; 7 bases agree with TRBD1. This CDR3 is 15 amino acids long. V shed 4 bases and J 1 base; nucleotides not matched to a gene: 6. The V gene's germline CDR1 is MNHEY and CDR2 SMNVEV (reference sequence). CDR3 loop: CASSWAGGWNTEAFF. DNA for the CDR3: TGTGCCAGCAGTTGGGCAGGGGGATGGAACACTGAAGCTTTCTTT.

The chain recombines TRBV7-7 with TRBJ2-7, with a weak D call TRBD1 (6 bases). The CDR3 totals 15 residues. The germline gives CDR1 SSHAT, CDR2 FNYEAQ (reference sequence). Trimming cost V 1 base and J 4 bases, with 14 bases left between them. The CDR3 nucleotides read TGTGCCAGCAGCTTAGGGCAGGGGCCGGGTTACGAGCAGTACTTC. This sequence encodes CASSLGQGPGYEQYF.

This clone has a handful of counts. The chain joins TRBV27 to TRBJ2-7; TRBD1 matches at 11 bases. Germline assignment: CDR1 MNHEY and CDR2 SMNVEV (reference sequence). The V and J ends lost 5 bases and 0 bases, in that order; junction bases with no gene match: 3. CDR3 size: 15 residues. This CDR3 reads CASSEGTGGSYEQYF. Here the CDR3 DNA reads TGTGCCAGCAGTGAAGGGACAGGGGGCTCCTACGAGCAGTACTTC.

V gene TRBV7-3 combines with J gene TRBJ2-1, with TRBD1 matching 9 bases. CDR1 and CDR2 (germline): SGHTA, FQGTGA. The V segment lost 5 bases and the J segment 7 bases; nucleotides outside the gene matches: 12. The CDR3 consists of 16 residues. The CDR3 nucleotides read TGTGCCAGCAGCCCCGGGACAGGGAGGGTTTCGAATGAGCAGTTCTTC. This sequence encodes CASSPGTGRVSNEQFF.

As DNA, the CDR3 is TGTGCCAGCAGCAAATCCCCAGATGGCTACACCTTC. It is translated as CASSKSPDGYTF. The V gene is TRBV21-1, the J gene TRBJ1-2; the D segment call TRBD1 is taken from the table without a DNA check. TRBV21-1 is an annotated pseudogene. This CDR3 has 12 amino acids.

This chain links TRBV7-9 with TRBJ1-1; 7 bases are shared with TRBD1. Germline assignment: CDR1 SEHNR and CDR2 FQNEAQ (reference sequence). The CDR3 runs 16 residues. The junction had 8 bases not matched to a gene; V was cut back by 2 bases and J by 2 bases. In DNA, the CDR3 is TGTGCCAGCAGCTTAAGGACCGGGACAGTTAACACTGAAGCTTTCTTT. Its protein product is CASSLRTGTVNTEAFF.

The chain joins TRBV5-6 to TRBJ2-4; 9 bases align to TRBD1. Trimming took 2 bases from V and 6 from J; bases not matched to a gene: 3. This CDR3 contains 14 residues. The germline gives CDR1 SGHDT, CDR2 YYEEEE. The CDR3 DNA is TGTGCCAGCAGCTTTCCGGGACAGGGAAACATTCAGTACTTC. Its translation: CASSFPGQGNIQYF.

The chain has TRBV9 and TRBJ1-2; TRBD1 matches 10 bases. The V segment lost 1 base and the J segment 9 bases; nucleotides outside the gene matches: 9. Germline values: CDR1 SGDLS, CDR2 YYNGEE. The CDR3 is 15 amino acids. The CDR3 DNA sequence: TGTGCCAGCAGCGTATCTCTTTGGACAGGGGGGAGCTACACCTTC. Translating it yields CASSVSLWTGGSYTF.

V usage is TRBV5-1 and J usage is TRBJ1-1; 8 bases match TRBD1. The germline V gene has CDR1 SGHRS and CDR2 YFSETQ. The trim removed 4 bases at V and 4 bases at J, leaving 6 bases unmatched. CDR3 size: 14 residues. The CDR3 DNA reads TGCGCCAGCAGCCCCCAGGACAGGGCCACTGAAGCTTTCTTT. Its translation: CASSPQDRATEAFF.

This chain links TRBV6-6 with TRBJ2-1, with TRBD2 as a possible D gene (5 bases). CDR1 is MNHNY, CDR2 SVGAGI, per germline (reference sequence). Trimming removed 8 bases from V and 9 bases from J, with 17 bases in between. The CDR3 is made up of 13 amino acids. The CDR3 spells CASSLVGEGEQFF. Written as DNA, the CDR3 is TGTGCCAGCTCGCTGGTGGGAGAGGGTGAGCAGTTCTTC.

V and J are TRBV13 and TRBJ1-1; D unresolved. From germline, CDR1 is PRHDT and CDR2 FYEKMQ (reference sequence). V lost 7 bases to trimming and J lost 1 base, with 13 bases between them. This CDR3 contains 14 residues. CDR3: CASTARGKNTEAFF. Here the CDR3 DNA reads TGTGCCAGCACGGCCCGGGGAAAGAACACTGAAGCTTTCTTT.

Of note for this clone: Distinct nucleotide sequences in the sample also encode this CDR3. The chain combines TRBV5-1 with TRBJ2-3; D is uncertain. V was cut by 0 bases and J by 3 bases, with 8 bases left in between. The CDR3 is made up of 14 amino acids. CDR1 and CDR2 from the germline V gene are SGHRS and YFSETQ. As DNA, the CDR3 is TGCGCCAGCAGCTTGGATTCGCGGACAGATACGCAGTATTTT. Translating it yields CASSLDSRTDTQYF.